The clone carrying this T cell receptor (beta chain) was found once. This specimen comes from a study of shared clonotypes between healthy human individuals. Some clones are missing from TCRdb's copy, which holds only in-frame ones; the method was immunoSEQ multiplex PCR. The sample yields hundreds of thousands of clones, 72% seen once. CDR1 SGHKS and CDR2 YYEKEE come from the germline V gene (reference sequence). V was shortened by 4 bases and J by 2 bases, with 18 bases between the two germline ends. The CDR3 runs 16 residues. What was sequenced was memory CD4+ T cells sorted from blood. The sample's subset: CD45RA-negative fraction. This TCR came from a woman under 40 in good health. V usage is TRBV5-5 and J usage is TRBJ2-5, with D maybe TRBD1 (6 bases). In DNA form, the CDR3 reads TGTGCCAGCAGCATTAGACAGGAGCTTATACAAGAGACCCAGTACTTC. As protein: CASSIRQELIQETQYF.